This T cell receptor (beta chain) is drawn from a study of cytomegalovirus exposure and HLA in healthy donors. The study ran its PCR with 60 Vbeta and 13 Jbeta primers. Using immunoSEQ multiplex PCR, the repertoire was profiled, and TCRdb retains in-frame clones only, with some absent. The sample comprises 170,000 or so clones, about 80% of which are singletons, and about 0.7% rests with the top ten. The CDR3 loop spans 14 amino acids. The trim removed 8 bases at V and 1 base at J, leaving 6 bases unmatched. Germline CDR1 and CDR2: MGHRA and YSYEKL. The study, taken as a whole, reports: Specific recognition of CMV antigens was confirmed in vitro for a few chains (all CMV-associated). The authors enumerated some 170 TCR beta chains as linked to cytomegalovirus. The later analysis indicated that the majority of CMV-associated TCR beta chains appeared HLA-restricted. As immune exposure information, only CMV serostatus was available.

This clone was counted once. Its antigen remains unidentified. This chain joins TRBV4-1 and TRBJ1-1; 8 positions agree with TRBD1. Sequencing was carried out using PBMCs. The source is a boy aged 5 to 17 in good health and CMV-seronegative. CDR3 protein: CASCAGQGNTEAFF. CDR3 DNA: TGCGCCAGCTGCGCCGGACAGGGGAACACTGAAGCTTTCTTT.